This T cell receptor (beta chain) was obtained from a study of neurological immune-mediated disorders. TCRdb fed the 5' RACE reads into MiXCR, producing one record per CDR3 protein. Here the sample spans under 85,000 distinct CDR3 sequences, over 12% being singletons. This clonotype has a count of ten or more. As healthy controls, volunteers from a blood bank in Maryland, USA, were used. The sequencing sample was made of PBMCs. The TCR sequence derives from a woman aged 45-60 years in good health.

Here the CDR3 DNA reads TGCAGTGCTACCGATAGGCTGACAGGGGGCTACGAGCAGTACTTC. Translated, it gives CSATDRLTGGYEQYF. This chain links TRBV20-1 with TRBJ2-7, with 9 nucleotides matching TRBD1. This CDR3 region has 15 residues. Germline values: CDR1 DFQATT, CDR2 SNEGSKA (reference sequence). The V segment lost 4 bases and the J segment 3 bases; nucleotides outside the gene matches: 10.